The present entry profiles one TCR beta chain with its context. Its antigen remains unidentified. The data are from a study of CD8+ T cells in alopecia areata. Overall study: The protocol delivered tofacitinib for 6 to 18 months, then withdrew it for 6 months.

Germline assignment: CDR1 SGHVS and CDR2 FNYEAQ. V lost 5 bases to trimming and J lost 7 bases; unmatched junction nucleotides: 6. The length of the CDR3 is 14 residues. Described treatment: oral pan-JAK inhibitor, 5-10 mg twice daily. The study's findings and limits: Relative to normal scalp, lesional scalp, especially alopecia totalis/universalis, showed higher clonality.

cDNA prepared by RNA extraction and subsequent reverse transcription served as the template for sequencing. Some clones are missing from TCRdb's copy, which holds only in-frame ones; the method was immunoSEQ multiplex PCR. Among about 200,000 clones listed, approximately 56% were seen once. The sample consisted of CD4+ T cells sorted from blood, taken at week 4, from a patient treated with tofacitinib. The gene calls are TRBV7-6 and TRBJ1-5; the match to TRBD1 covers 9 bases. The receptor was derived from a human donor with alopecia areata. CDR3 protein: CASSPGQGDQPQHF. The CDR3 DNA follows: TGTGCCAGCAGCCCGGGACAGGGTGACCAGCCCCAGCATTTT. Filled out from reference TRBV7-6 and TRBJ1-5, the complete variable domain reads GAGVSQSPRYKVTKRGQDVALRCDPISGHVSLYWYRQALGQGPEFLTYFNYEAQQDKSGLPNDRFSAERPEGSISTLTIQRTEQRDSAMYRCASSPGQGDQPQHFGDGTRLSIL.